The subject of this entry is one T cell receptor (beta chain). Its antigen remains unknown. Repertoires were generated with immunoSEQ multiplex PCR, while TCRdb's copy carries only in-frame clones and drops some. The sample lists tens of thousands of clones, 82% occurring once. The data were taken from a study of vaccination effects on CD4 cells after COVID-19. Study-level points and caveats: Long after vaccination, the clones induced by infection and by vaccine shrank markedly in size.

Investigators separated out CD4+ T cells once more than nine days of culture had passed. There are 14 residues in the CDR3. Germline V gene sequence: CDR1 SEHNR, CDR2 FQNEAQ (reference sequence). V lost 5 bases to trimming and J lost 7 bases, with 17 bases between them. This clonotype was obtained from a human donor who received a COVID-19 vaccine. Material: CD4+ T cells from PBMCs cultured without peptide, obtained before COVID-19 vaccination. The genes are TRBV7-9 and TRBJ2-5; tentatively, D is TRBD2 (7 bases). The CDR3 sequence: CASSQEGGSGTQYF. CDR3 nucleotide sequence: TGTGCCAGCAGCCAAGAGGGGGGGTCGGGGACCCAGTACTTC.